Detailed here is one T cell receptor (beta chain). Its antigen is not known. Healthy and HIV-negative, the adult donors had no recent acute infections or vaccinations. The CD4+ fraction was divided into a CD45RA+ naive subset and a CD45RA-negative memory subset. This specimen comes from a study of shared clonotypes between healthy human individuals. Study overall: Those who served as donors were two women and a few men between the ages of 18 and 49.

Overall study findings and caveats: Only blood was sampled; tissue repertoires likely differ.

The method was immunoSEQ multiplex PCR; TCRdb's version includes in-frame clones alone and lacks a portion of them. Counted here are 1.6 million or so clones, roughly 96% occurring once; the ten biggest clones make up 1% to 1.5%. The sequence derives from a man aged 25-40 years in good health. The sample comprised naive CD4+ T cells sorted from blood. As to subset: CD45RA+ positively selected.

The chain's CDR3 is CASKRTDLDGSNQPQHF. The CDR3 nucleotides are TGTGCCAGCAAGCGGACCGACCTGGACGGAAGCAATCAGCCCCAGCATTTT. This rearrangement joins TRBV28 to TRBJ1-5, with no clear D. Germline-derived CDR1 and CDR2 are MDHEN and SYDVKM. The CDR3 runs 17 residues. V lost 7 bases to trimming and J lost 1 base, with 20 bases between them.